A selection of T cell receptor beta chains follows, all from one sample in a study of shared clonotypes between healthy human individuals. The data were produced by immunoSEQ multiplex PCR, yet TCRdb's version contains in-frame clones alone and is incomplete. The sample has about 2.4 million clones; around 90% are singletons. Sequencing used naive CD4+ T cells sorted from blood. The receptors were gathered from a man younger than 35 in good health. CDR3s include the opening cysteine and the closing phenylalanine or tryptophan. Fields, in order: clone size, D gene, J gene, V gene, CDR3 protein, CDR3 DNA. D genes are given only for firm matches. Some rows mark clone size as missing; the rest say once, few, many or name a class of expanded clone.

size: NA
D: TRBD2
J: TRBJ2-3
V: TRBV6-4
CDR3: CASSEGTGGRWDTQYF
DNA: TGTGCCAGCAGTGAGGGGACGGGGGGGCGATGGGATACGCAGTATTTT

size: NA
D: NA
J: TRBJ2-1
V: TRBV1
CDR3: CTSSQDHPGLAVLYNEQFF
DNA: TGCACCAGCAGCCAAGACCATCCGGGACTAGCGGTACTCTACAATGAGCAGTTCTTC

size: NA
D: NA
J: TRBJ1-5
V: TRBV10-3
CDR3: CAISASGDNQPQHF
DNA: TGTGCCATCAGTGCATCAGGGGACAATCAGCCCCAGCATTTT

size: once
D: TRBD1
J: TRBJ2-1
V: TRBV18
CDR3: CASSPDRENEQFF
DNA: TGTGCCAGCTCACCGGACAGGGAAAATGAGCAGTTCTTC

size: NA
D: NA
J: TRBJ1-1
V: TRBV12-5
CDR3: CASGGGRTEAFF
DNA: TGTGCTAGTGGCGGAGGGAGGACTGAAGCTTTCTTT

size: once
D: NA
J: TRBJ2-2
V: TRBV5-8
CDR3: CASSRDGPNTGELFF
DNA: TGTGCCAGCAGCCGAGACGGACCGAACACCGGGGAGCTGTTTTTT

size: few
D: NA
J: TRBJ1-1
V: TRBV4-2
CDR3: CASSQTSSLGTEAFF
DNA: TGTGCCAGCAGCCAGACGTCGTCGTTGGGCACTGAAGCTTTCTTT

size: NA
D: NA
J: TRBJ1-6
V: TRBV11-2
CDR3: CASSLDRAGLNSPLHF
DNA: TGTGCCAGCAGCTTAGATAGAGCAGGGCTTAATTCACCCCTCCACTTT

size: once
D: NA
J: TRBJ1-3
V: TRBV7-2
CDR3: CASSPQGSGGNTIYF
DNA: TGTGCCAGCAGCCCTCAGGGCAGTGGAGGAAACACCATATATTTT

size: NA
D: TRBD2
J: TRBJ2-1
V: TRBV4-1
CDR3: CASSQDLAGGFNEQFF
DNA: TGCGCCAGCAGCCAAGATCTAGCGGGAGGGTTCAATGAGCAGTTCTTC

size: NA
D: TRBD1
J: TRBJ2-7
V: TRBV6-5
CDR3: CASMGTGGSNEQYF
DNA: TGTGCCAGCATGGGGACAGGTGGGTCCAACGAGCAGTACTTC

size: NA
D: TRBD2
J: TRBJ2-1
V: TRBV27
CDR3: CASSSGLAGGMYNEQFF
DNA: TGTGCCAGCAGTTCGGGACTAGCGGGGGGGATGTACAATGAGCAGTTCTTC

size: NA
D: NA
J: TRBJ2-3
V: TRBV11-2
CDR3: CASSLTSSVPTDTQYF
DNA: TGTGCCAGCAGCTTAACCTCGAGTGTGCCCACAGATACGCAGTATTTT

size: NA
D: NA
J: TRBJ1-4
V: TRBV6-6
CDR3: CASSSTLEKLFF
DNA: TGTGCCAGCAGTTCCACACTTGAAAAACTGTTTTTT

size: NA
D: NA
J: TRBJ1-3
V: TRBV15
CDR3: CATSRGVADGSSGNTIYF
DNA: TGTGCCACCAGCAGAGGGGTTGCGGACGGGAGCTCTGGAAACACCATATATTTT

size: NA
D: NA
J: TRBJ1-6
V: TRBV7-9
CDR3: CASSGYGSDNSPLHF
DNA: TGTGCCAGCAGCGGGTACGGGTCGGATAATTCACCCCTCCACTTT

size: NA
D: NA
J: TRBJ2-7
V: TRBV10-3
CDR3: CAISISEEAYEQYF
DNA: TGTGCCATCAGTATTTCCGAGGAGGCGTACGAGCAGTACTTC

size: NA
D: NA
J: TRBJ2-5
V: TRBV5-1
CDR3: CASSGPQETQYF
DNA: TGCGCCAGCAGCGGACCCCAAGAGACCCAGTACTTC

size: NA
D: NA
J: TRBJ2-7
V: TRBV5-6
CDR3: CASSPHAWLTRSYEQYF
DNA: TGTGCCAGCAGCCCCCACGCGTGGCTTACTCGCTCCTACGAGCAGTACTTC

size: NA
D: NA
J: TRBJ2-5
V: TRBV5-4
CDR3: CASSLSRKQWETQYF
DNA: TGTGCCAGCAGCTTATCCAGGAAGCAGTGGGAGACCCAGTACTTC

size: once
D: NA
J: TRBJ1-6
V: TRBV2
CDR3: CASRQGKNNSPLHF
DNA: TGTGCCAGCAGGCAGGGAAAGAATAATTCACCCCTCCACTTT

size: NA
D: NA
J: TRBJ2-1
V: TRBV9
CDR3: CASSVVPGVNEQFF
DNA: TGTGCCAGCAGCGTAGTCCCAGGGGTGAATGAGCAGTTCTTC

size: few
D: NA
J: TRBJ2-7
V: TRBV6-5
CDR3: CASRDYITYEQYF
DNA: TGTGCCAGCAGGGACTATATTACCTACGAGCAGTACTTC

size: NA
D: NA
J: TRBJ2-1
V: TRBV27
CDR3: CASTYIYNEQFF
DNA: TGTGCCAGCACATACATTTACAATGAGCAGTTCTTC

size: NA
D: TRBD1
J: TRBJ2-1
V: TRBV2
CDR3: CASNSRAGGNEQFF
DNA: TGTGCCAGCAACTCGAGGGCAGGGGGCAATGAGCAGTTCTTC

size: NA
D: NA
J: TRBJ1-2
V: TRBV6-5
CDR3: CASSYDSRHGYTF
DNA: TGTGCCAGCAGTTACGACAGCCGCCATGGCTACACCTTC

size: once
D: NA
J: TRBJ2-3
V: TRBV5-1
CDR3: CASSSQGTDTQYF
DNA: TGCGCCAGCAGCTCACAGGGCACAGATACGCAGTATTTT

size: once
D: NA
J: TRBJ2-5
V: TRBV25-1
CDR3: CASSEGLVGSAVTQYF
DNA: TGTGCCAGCAGTGAAGGGTTAGTAGGGAGCGCCGTGACCCAGTACTTC

size: NA
D: TRBD1
J: TRBJ1-2
V: TRBV11-2
CDR3: CASSPRTGEYYGYTF
DNA: TGTGCCAGCAGCCCCCGAACAGGGGAATACTATGGCTACACCTTC

size: NA
D: NA
J: TRBJ1-6
V: TRBV28
CDR3: CASRDIWNSPLHF
DNA: TGTGCCAGCAGGGACATTTGGAATTCACCCCTCCACTTT

size: NA
D: TRBD1
J: TRBJ1-5
V: TRBV19
CDR3: CASSRQGRDQPQHF
DNA: TGTGCCAGTAGTCGACAGGGCCGGGATCAGCCCCAGCATTTT

size: NA
D: NA
J: TRBJ2-7
V: TRBV2
CDR3: CASQDYEQYF
DNA: TGTGCCAGCCAAGACTACGAGCAGTACTTC

size: few
D: NA
J: TRBJ1-6
V: TRBV30
CDR3: CAADRGDSPLHF
DNA: TGTGCCGCCGACCGAGGAGATTCACCCCTCCACTTT

size: NA
D: NA
J: TRBJ1-4
V: TRBV15
CDR3: CATSRDPTGRDEKLFF
DNA: TGTGCCACCAGCAGAGATCCAACGGGGCGGGATGAAAAACTGTTTTTT

size: NA
D: TRBD1
J: TRBJ1-1
V: TRBV10-3
CDR3: CASSPVARGAPEAFF
DNA: TGTGCCAGCAGTCCGGTGGCCAGGGGGGCTCCTGAAGCTTTCTTT

size: NA
D: NA
J: TRBJ1-3
V: TRBV7-3
CDR3: CASSLTEGVGNTIYF
DNA: TGTGCCAGCAGCTTAACCGAGGGTGTTGGAAACACCATATATTTT

size: NA
D: NA
J: TRBJ1-2
V: TRBV6-1
CDR3: CASSVSPATAPTDGYTF
DNA: TGTGCCAGCAGTGTAAGCCCGGCTACAGCCCCGACGGATGGCTACACCTTC

size: NA
D: NA
J: TRBJ1-2
V: TRBV30
CDR3: CAWSGGSGQFYGYTF
DNA: TGTGCCTGGAGTGGAGGATCAGGACAGTTCTATGGCTACACCTTC

size: NA
D: TRBD1
J: TRBJ2-7
V: TRBV6-5
CDR3: CASSFPTGARPYEQYF
DNA: TGTGCCAGCAGTTTCCCGACAGGGGCGCGCCCCTACGAGCAGTACTTC

size: NA
D: NA
J: TRBJ2-3
V: TRBV5-4
CDR3: CASSLDVVNTQYF
DNA: TGTGCCAGCAGCTTGGATGTAGTCAATACGCAGTATTTT